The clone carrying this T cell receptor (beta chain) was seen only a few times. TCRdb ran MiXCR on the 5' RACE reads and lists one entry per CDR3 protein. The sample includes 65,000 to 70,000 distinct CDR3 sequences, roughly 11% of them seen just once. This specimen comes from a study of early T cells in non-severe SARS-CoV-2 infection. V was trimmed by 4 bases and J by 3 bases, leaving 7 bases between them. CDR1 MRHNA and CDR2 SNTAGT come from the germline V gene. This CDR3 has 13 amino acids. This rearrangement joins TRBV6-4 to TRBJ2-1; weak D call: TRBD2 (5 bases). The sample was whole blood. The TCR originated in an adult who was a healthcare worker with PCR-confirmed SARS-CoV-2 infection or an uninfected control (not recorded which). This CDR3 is CASSADYYNEQFF. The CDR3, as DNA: TGTGCCAGCAGTGCTGACTACTACAATGAGCAGTTCTTC.